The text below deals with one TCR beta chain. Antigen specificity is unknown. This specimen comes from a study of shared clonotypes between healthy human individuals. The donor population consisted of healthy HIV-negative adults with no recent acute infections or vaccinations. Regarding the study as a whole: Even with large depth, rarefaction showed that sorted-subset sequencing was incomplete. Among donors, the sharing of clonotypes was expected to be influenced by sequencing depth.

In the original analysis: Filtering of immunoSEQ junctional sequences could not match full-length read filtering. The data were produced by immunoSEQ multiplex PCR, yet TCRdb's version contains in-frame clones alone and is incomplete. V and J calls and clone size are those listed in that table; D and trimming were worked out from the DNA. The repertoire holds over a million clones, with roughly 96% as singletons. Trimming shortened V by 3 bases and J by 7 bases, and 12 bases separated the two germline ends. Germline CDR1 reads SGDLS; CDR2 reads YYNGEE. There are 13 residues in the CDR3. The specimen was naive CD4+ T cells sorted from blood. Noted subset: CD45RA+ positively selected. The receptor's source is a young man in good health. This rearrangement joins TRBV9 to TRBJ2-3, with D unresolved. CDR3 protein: CASSAVGRNTQYF. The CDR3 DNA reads TGTGCCAGCAGCGCCGTGGGTAGAAATACGCAGTATTTT.